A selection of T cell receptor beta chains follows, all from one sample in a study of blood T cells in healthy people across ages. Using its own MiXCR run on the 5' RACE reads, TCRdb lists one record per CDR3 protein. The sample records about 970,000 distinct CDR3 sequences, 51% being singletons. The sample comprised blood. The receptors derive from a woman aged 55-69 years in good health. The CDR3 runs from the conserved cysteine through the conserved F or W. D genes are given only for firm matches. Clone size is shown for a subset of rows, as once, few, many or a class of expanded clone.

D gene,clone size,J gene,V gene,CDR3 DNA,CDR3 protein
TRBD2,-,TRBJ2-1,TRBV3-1,TGTGCCAGCAGCCCTGGACTAGCGGGACCCTATGAGCAGTTCTTC,CASSPGLAGPYEQFF
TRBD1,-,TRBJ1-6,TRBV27,TGTGCCAGCAGTTTATCGGGACAGAGGAATAATTCACCCCTCCACTTT,CASSLSGQRNNSPLHF
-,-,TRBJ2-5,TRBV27,TGTGCCAGCAGTCGCGGGGTATTGGAGACCCAGTACTTC,CASSRGVLETQYF
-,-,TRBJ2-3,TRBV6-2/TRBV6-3,TGTGCCAGCAGTAAACCGATAGGGCAGGATTATACAGATACGCAGTATTTT,CASSKPIGQDYTDTQYF
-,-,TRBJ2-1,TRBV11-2,TGTGCCAGCAGCTTCAACCCGGGACGCGACAATGAGCAGTTCTTC,CASSFNPGRDNEQFF
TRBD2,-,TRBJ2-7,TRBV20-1,TGCAGTGCTAGACTACGATCTAACAGACTAGCGGGTACCTACGAGCAGTACTTC,CSARLRSNRLAGTYEQYF
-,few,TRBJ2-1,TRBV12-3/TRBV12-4,TGTGCCACCGAGGGACCTGGGGGTAACGAGCAGTTCTTC,CATEGPGGNEQFF
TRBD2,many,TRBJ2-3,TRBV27,TGTGCCAGCAGTCGACTAGCGGGAGATGTAGGAGATACGCAGTATTTT,CASSRLAGDVGDTQYF
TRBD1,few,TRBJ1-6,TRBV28,TGTGCCAGCAGGAAATCGACAGGGCAGTATTCACCCCTCCACTTT,CASRKSTGQYSPLHF
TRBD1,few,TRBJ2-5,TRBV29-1,TGCAGCGTTGATATAGGACAGGAGGAGACCCAGTACTTC,CSVDIGQEETQYF
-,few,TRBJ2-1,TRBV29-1,TGCAGCACCACGGGGAGGACAGTCCGGAATGAGCAGTTCTTC,CSTTGRTVRNEQFF
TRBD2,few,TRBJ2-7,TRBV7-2,TGTGCCAGCAGCCGGGGGGAGCTAGCCCATGTTGAGCAGTACTTC,CASSRGELAHVEQYF
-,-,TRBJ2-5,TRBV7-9,TGTGCCAGCAGCCGCTCCGTGGAGCAGTACTTC,CASSRSVEQYF
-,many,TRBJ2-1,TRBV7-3,TGTGCCAGCAGCGCCCCCGAGGTAGTAGACGAAACGAGCTCCTACAATGAGCAGTTCTTC,CASSAPEVVDETSSYNEQFF
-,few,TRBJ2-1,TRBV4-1,TGCGCCAGCAGCCAACCTCGGGACACCAAATACAATGAGCAGTTCTTC,CASSQPRDTKYNEQFF
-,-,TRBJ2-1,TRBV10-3,TGTGCCATCAGTGACGGCCCGGGGAATGAGCAGTTCTTC,CAISDGPGNEQFF
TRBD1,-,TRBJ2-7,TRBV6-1,TGTGCCAGCCTCAGGAGCTACAGGGGGCAAGCCGAGCAGTACTTC,CASLRSYRGQAEQYF
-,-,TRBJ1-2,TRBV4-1,TGCGCCAGCAGCCAAGAAAGGGTAGCTAACTATGGCTACACCTTC,CASSQERVANYGYTF
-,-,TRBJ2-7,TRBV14,TGTGCCAGCAGCCAAGCGTTACAGAGCTACGAGCAGTACTTC,CASSQALQSYEQYF
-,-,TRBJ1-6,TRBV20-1,TGCAGTGCTGTAGGGAATTCACCCCTCCACTTT,CSAVGNSPLHF
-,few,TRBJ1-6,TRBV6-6,TGTGCCATCCAGGGCCCAAACCAAGGTTCACCCCTCCACTTT,CAIQGPNQGSPLHF